The rows below give T cell receptor beta chains drawn from one sample of a study of T cells in Graves' hyperthyroidism and ophthalmopathy. TCRdb processed the multiplex PCR reads anew with MiXCR; each CDR3 protein has one entry. The data hold nearly 600,000 distinct CDR3 sequences, with more than 11% observed a single time. Sequencing was performed on blood. Receptors were obtained from a young woman with Graves' hyperthyroidism that later progressed to Graves' ophthalmopathy. CDR3s include the opening cysteine and the closing phenylalanine or tryptophan. A D gene is named only where the DNA matches it firmly. Expanded clones get a size class; other rows say once, few or many, or leave the size out.

V	J	size	D	DNA	CDR3
TRBV7-2	TRBJ1-5	many	-	TGTGCCAGCAGCCCGTATGGCTGGACATCGGGTAGCAATCAGCCCCAGCATTTT	CASSPYGWTSGSNQPQHF
TRBV3-1	TRBJ1-1	few	TRBD1	TGTGCCAGCAACCAAGGACAGGGGACTGAAGCTTTCTTT	CASNQGQGTEAFF
TRBV27	TRBJ1-4	many	-	TGTGCCAGCAGTTTCGGTGAAAAACTGTTTTTT	CASSFGEKLFF
TRBV7-9	TRBJ2-1	many	TRBD2	TGTGCCAGCAGCGTGACTAGCGGGAGCTGGAATGAGCAGTTCTTC	CASSVTSGSWNEQFF
TRBV6-1	TRBJ2-2	-	TRBD2	TGTGCCAGCAGTTCCCGACTAGCGGGAGGGTGGGGTTTCACCGGGGAGCTGTTTTTT	CASSSRLAGGWGFTGELFF
TRBV30	TRBJ1-6	-	-	TGTGCCTGGCATGGACAGAGCAATAATTCACCCCTCCACTTT	CAWHGQSNNSPLHF
TRBV11-1	TRBJ1-5	-	-	TGTGCCAGCAGCTTAGGGTCGGCAGGAGATCAGCCCCAGCATTTT	CASSLGSAGDQPQHF
TRBV25-1	TRBJ1-2	many	-	TGTGCCAGCAGTGAAACGGGATTCCTACGGGGCTACACCTTC	CASSETGFLRGYTF
TRBV20-1	TRBJ1-1	many	-	TGCAGTGCGCTGCGACAGGCCGTCCTCCTGAACACTGAAGCTTTCTTT	CSALRQAVLLNTEAFF
TRBV4-2	TRBJ2-1	many	TRBD2	TGTGCCAGCAGCCAAGACGGTCTAGCGGGAGGGAATGAGCAGTTCTTC	CASSQDGLAGGNEQFF
TRBV29-1	TRBJ1-2	-	-	TGCAGCGTTGAGGAGGGGGGCTGGGGCTACACCTTC	CSVEEGGWGYTF
TRBV3-1	TRBJ1-2	-	-	TGTGCCAGCAGCCCTCAAGATTGGCATGGGGTTCAAGGGACCAGTAACTATGGCTACACCTTC	CASSPQDWHGVQGTSNYGYTF
TRBV3-1	TRBJ2-4	few	TRBD1	TGTGCCAGCAGCCCCTCTCACTCAGAGGGCAGGGGGCACGACATTCAGTACTTC	CASSPSHSEGRGHDIQYF
TRBV12-3/TRBV12-4	TRBJ1-2	many	-	TGTGCCAGCAGTTCAGGGGTCAGGCTTTATGGCTACACCTTC	CASSSGVRLYGYTF
TRBV28	TRBJ1-2	many	-	TGTGCCAGCAGTTTAAATGGGAACTATGGCTACACCTTC	CASSLNGNYGYTF
TRBV4-2	TRBJ1-1	few	-	TGTGCCAGCAAGAACACAGATAGGGAGGTTATGAACACTGAAGCTTTCTTT	CASKNTDREVMNTEAFF
TRBV11-2	TRBJ2-5	many	TRBD2	TGTGCCAGCAGCTTAAGGACTAGCGGGAGGGAGACCCAGTACTTC	CASSLRTSGRETQYF
TRBV7-2	TRBJ2-5	many	TRBD2	TGTGCCAGCAGCTTGGGACTAGCGGGAGGGGTGGGGACCCAGTACTTC	CASSLGLAGGVGTQYF
TRBV24-1	TRBJ2-1	many	-	TGTGCCACCAGTGATAGTGATACGGGGCCTAGCTCCTACAATGAGCAGTTCTTC	CATSDSDTGPSSYNEQFF
TRBV28	TRBJ2-7	many	-	TGTGCCAGCAGCAAAGAGGGATTTGGGGAGCAGTACTTC	CASSKEGFGEQYF